The 32 T cell receptor beta chains reported below all come from one sample, sequenced in a study of PD-1 blockade in mismatch repair-deficient tumors. Some clones are missing from TCRdb's copy, which holds only in-frame ones; the method was immunoSEQ multiplex PCR. The repertoire consists of roughly 34,000 clones, with more than 70% occurring once and the leading ten covering approximately 3.1%. Sequenced material: PBMCs, taken roughly 6 weeks after starting pembrolizumab. These receptors were obtained from an adult with mismatch repair-deficient cancer.

This chain uses TRBV6-5 with TRBJ1-2, with TRBD1 as a possible D gene (5 bases). This CDR3 comprises 15 residues. Germline V gene sequence: CDR1 MNHEY, CDR2 SVGAGI. V lost 7 bases and J lost 7, with 22 bases in between. The CDR3 reads CASTRREGTVFGYTF. The CDR3 bases are TGTGCCAGCACACGACGGGAGGGGACGGTTTTTGGCTACACCTTC.

The chain has TRBV30 and TRBJ2-4; tentatively, D is TRBD1 (8 bases). This CDR3 spans 17 amino acids. Trimming removed 8 bases from V and 0 bases from J, with 23 bases in between. Germline V gene data show CDR1 as GTSNPN and CDR2 as SVGIG (reference sequence). This CDR3 is CARGDLRGRRAKNIQYF. The CDR3 DNA follows: TGTGCCCGGGGGGACCTCAGGGGGCGCCGAGCCAAAAACATTCAGTACTTC.

This chain connects TRBV19 to TRBJ2-5; 11 bases are a match to TRBD1. J lost 3 bases, V lost 4 bases, and 7 bases had no gene match. CDR1 is LNHDA, CDR2 SQIVND, per germline (reference sequence). This CDR3 is built from 16 residues. The CDR3 DNA sequence: TGTGCCAGTAGTAGCCCGGACAGGGGGCCTGAAGAGACCCAGTACTTC. As protein: CASSSPDRGPEETQYF.

J is TRBJ1-1 and V is TRBV30, with D hard to call. Germline assignment: CDR1 GTSNPN and CDR2 SVGIG (reference sequence). CDR3 length: 13 amino acids. V lost 4 bases, J lost 3 bases, and 12 bases lay in between. Here the CDR3 DNA reads TGTGCCTGGAAGCTCCGGAGGGACACTGAAGCTTTCTTT. Its protein product is CAWKLRRDTEAFF.

The gene calls are TRBV28 and TRBJ2-1; 7 bases are a match to TRBD1. The V segment lost 6 bases and the J segment 3 bases; nucleotides outside the gene matches: 8. CDR3 length: 15 residues. Germline V gene sequence: CDR1 MDHEN, CDR2 SYDVKM. CDR3 sequence: CASSGPGQIYNEQFF. The CDR3 nucleotides read TGTGCCAGCAGCGGTCCGGGACAGATCTACAATGAGCAGTTCTTC.

The chain has TRBV7-2 and TRBJ1-5, with a possible D match to TRBD1 (6 bases). This CDR3 has 14 residues. V gave up 5 bases and J gave up 3 bases, with 11 bases separating them. Germline-derived CDR1 and CDR2 are SGHTA and FQGNSA. CDR3 coding DNA: TGTGCCAGCAGCGCAGGACAGCCCAATCAGCCCCAGCATTTT. Its protein is CASSAGQPNQPQHF.

The CDR3 here is CASSRRGLGAQYF. The CDR3, as DNA: TGTGCCAGCAGCCGTAGGGGGTTGGGGGCTCAGTACTTC. The chain uses TRBV5-5 and TRBJ2-7; possible D gene TRBD1, 6 bases. The germline V gene has CDR1 SGHKS and CDR2 YYEKEE (reference sequence). The germline V and J ends were trimmed by 4 bases and 10 bases, with 18 bases remaining between them. This CDR3 comprises 13 residues.

This clone was recorded a few times. This chain uses TRBV7-9 with TRBJ2-7, with D perhaps TRBD1 (6 bases). The CDR3 covers 13 residues. V shed 5 bases and J shed 6 bases, with 14 bases lying between them. Germline V gene data show CDR1 as SEHNR and CDR2 as FQNEAQ (reference sequence). The CDR3 here is CASSLGARAEQYF. The CDR3 DNA is TGTGCCAGCAGCCTGGGGGCCAGAGCCGAGCAGTACTTC.

The genes are TRBV4-2 and TRBJ2-3, with 8 bases that match TRBD1. Losses at the gene ends were 0 bases for V and 4 bases for J; bases not matched to a gene: 3. The CDR3 spans 15 residues. Germline values: CDR1 LGHNA, CDR2 YNFKEQ. CDR3: CASSQDSGQADTQYF. In DNA, the CDR3 is TGTGCCAGCAGCCAAGATTCGGGACAGGCAGATACGCAGTATTTT.

This sequence joins TRBV7-8 and TRBJ1-6; TRBD1 agrees at 9 bases. The germline CDR1 and CDR2 sequences are SGHVS and FQNEAQ. V was clipped by 3 bases and J by 14 bases; unmatched bases: 14. This CDR3 is built from 16 residues. The CDR3 region has the DNA TGTGCCAGCAGCTTCCTCGGACAGGGGAGCTTGGGATCCCTCCACTTT. The encoded protein is CASSFLGQGSLGSLHF.

Regarding this clone: This specimen includes other DNA sequences encoding the same CDR3. This chain links TRBV5-1 with TRBJ1-4; 7 positions match TRBD1. V lost 3 bases, J lost 4 bases, and 3 bases stayed unmatched. CDR1 SGHRS and CDR2 YFSETQ come from the germline V gene. CDR3 length: 14 amino acids. Here the CDR3 DNA reads TGCGCCAGCAGCTCGGGGACAGTTAATGAAAAACTGTTTTTT. Its translation: CASSSGTVNEKLFF.

This clone was observed once. The rearrangement uses TRBV14 and TRBJ1-4, with 9 positions matching TRBD1. V gave up 1 base and J gave up 9 bases; unmatched junction bases: 6. CDR3 length: 15 residues. CDR1 and CDR2 from the germline V gene are SGHDN and FVKESK. As DNA, the CDR3 is TGTGCCAGCAGCCAAGTGGGACAGGGAATCAAAAAACTGTTTTTT. Its protein product is CASSQVGQGIKKLFF. Variable domain in full (rest from reference TRBV14 and TRBJ1-4): EAGVTQFPSHSVIEKGQTVTLRCDPISGHDNLYWYRRVMGKEIKFLLHFVKESKQDESGMPNNRFLAERTGGTYSTLKVQPAELEDSGVYFCASSQVGQGIKKLFFGSGTQLSVL.

The chain carries TRBV29-1 and TRBJ2-1; tentatively, D is TRBD1 (6 bases). The CDR3 covers 14 residues. V dropped 4 bases and J dropped 2 bases, with 12 bases sitting between them. Germline V gene sequence: CDR1 SQVTM, CDR2 ANQGSEA. Here the CDR3 reads CSVVSAGAYNEQFF. CDR3 DNA sequence: TGCAGCGTTGTTTCGGCAGGGGCCTACAATGAGCAGTTCTTC.

The chain combines TRBV27 with TRBJ2-7; TRBD1 aligns across 7 bases. CDR1 MNHEY and CDR2 SMNVEV come from the germline V gene (reference sequence). This CDR3 comprises 15 residues. Trimming at V came to 4 bases and at J to 3 bases, leaving 9 bases not matched to a gene. As DNA, the CDR3 is TGTGCCAGCAGTTCCCAGGGACAGAACCTCTACGAGCAGTACTTC. This sequence encodes CASSSQGQNLYEQYF.

This chain joins TRBV5-1 and TRBJ2-1; 12 nucleotides line up with TRBD2. The trim removed 1 base at V and 7 bases at J, leaving 6 bases unmatched. The CDR3 has 16 amino acids. Per germline, CDR1 SGHRS and CDR2 YFSETQ. CDR3 protein: CASSLWTSGIQNEQFF. In DNA, the CDR3 is TGCGCCAGCAGCTTGTGGACTAGCGGGATTCAGAATGAGCAGTTCTTC.

The V call is TRBV30, the J call TRBJ1-4; TRBD1 agrees at 9 bases. Germline CDR1 reads GTSNPN; CDR2 reads SVGIG (reference sequence). This CDR3 is built from 14 residues. Trimming cost V 3 bases and J 7 bases; bases outside gene matches: 6. Here the CDR3 reads CAWRKPGQGEKLFF. CDR3 bases: TGTGCCTGGAGGAAACCGGGACAGGGTGAAAAACTGTTTTTT.

The chain uses TRBV6-1 and TRBJ2-7; 9 positions agree with TRBD1. The CDR3 is 15 residues long. Trimming cost V 0 bases and J 3 bases; bases outside gene matches: 3. Per germline, CDR1 MNHNS and CDR2 SASEGT. This CDR3 reads CASSEAGQGIYEQYF. The CDR3 bases are TGTGCCAGCAGTGAAGCCGGACAGGGGATCTACGAGCAGTACTTC.

The rearrangement links TRBV28 to TRBJ2-1; D is unclear. There are 11 residues in the CDR3. V was trimmed by 5 bases and J by 8 bases, leaving 7 bases between them. Germline values: CDR1 MDHEN, CDR2 SYDVKM. The CDR3 nucleotides read TGTGCCAGCAGTCTCCGGTATGAGCAGTTCTTC. Translating it yields CASSLRYEQFF.

This rearrangement joins TRBV5-1 to TRBJ1-2, with no clear D. Germline CDR1 SGHRS, CDR2 YFSETQ. V lost 7 bases, J lost 0 bases, and 4 bases lay in between. The CDR3 is 11 residues long. DNA of the CDR3: TGCGCCAGCGACACTAACTATGGCTACACCTTC. Protein product: CASDTNYGYTF.

V is TRBV28 and J is TRBJ1-1, with D possibly TRBD1 on 5 matching bases. V was pared by 4 bases and J by 10 bases, with 22 bases between. Germline CDR1 reads MDHEN; CDR2 reads SYDVKM. CDR3 size: 15 residues. The CDR3 region is CASSSHTLYRNGAFF. The CDR3 region has the DNA TGTGCCAGCAGTTCGCACACTCTATACAGGAATGGAGCTTTCTTT.

The chain couples TRBV4-1 to TRBJ2-2; 9 bases match TRBD2. The CDR3 totals 16 residues. Germline CDR1 reads MGHRA; CDR2 reads YSYEKL. Trimming cost V 1 base and J 1 base; bases outside gene matches: 1. The CDR3 region is CASSQGLAENTGELFF. The CDR3 nucleotides are TGCGCCAGCAGCCAAGGACTAGCGGAGAACACCGGGGAGCTGTTTTTT.

V gene TRBV19 combines with J gene TRBJ2-2; tentatively, D is TRBD1 (6 bases). Germline values: CDR1 LNHDA, CDR2 SQIVND (reference sequence). CDR3 length: 12 amino acids. Between the trimmed V and J ends, which lost 10 bases and 4 bases, there was a span of 10 bases. CDR3 sequence: CATLQGTGELFF. CDR3 coding DNA: TGTGCCACTCTACAGGGCACCGGGGAGCTGTTTTTT.

This clone appeared a few times. The V gene is TRBV29-1, the J gene TRBJ2-1, with D perhaps TRBD2 (5 bases). This CDR3 is 18 amino acids long. Germline V gene sequence: CDR1 SQVTM, CDR2 ANQGSEA. As DNA, the CDR3 is TGCAGAGGGATTCCAAGATGGGAAGTTGGGAGCTCCTACAATGAGCAGTTCTTC. Translation gives CRGIPRWEVGSSYNEQFF.

This sequence joins TRBV21-1 and TRBJ2-7; TRBD1, the D gene given by the table, was not confirmed from the DNA. TRBV21-1 is recorded as a pseudogene. The CDR3 runs to 14 residues. For the CDR3, the DNA is TGTGCCAGCACATTTCTAAGACAGGGGTACGAGCAGTACTTC. It encodes CASTFLRQGYEQYF.

This chain links TRBV18 with TRBJ1-5; TRBD1 matches at 7 bases. This CDR3 comprises 17 residues. The junction had 13 bases not matched to a gene; V was cut back by 6 bases and J by 2 bases. Germline CDR1 and CDR2: KGHSH and LQKENI. CDR3 sequence: CASSPTEGGRGNQPQHF. The CDR3 nucleotides read TGTGCCAGCTCTCCTACGGAAGGGGGCCGGGGCAATCAGCCCCAGCATTTT.

The rearrangement joins TRBV30 to TRBJ2-1; 7 nucleotides line up with TRBD2. V lost 4 bases and J lost 3; bases outside the gene matches: 0. Germline V gene sequence: CDR1 GTSNPN, CDR2 SVGIG (reference sequence). CDR3 length: 12 residues. CDR3 region: CAWTSGYNEQFF. CDR3 nucleotides: TGTGCCTGGACTAGCGGCTACAATGAGCAGTTCTTC.

The rearrangement joins TRBV28 to TRBJ1-5; weak D call: TRBD1 (5 bases). Trimming left V 9 bases short and J 7 bases short, with 13 bases between. The CDR3 is made up of 12 amino acids. Germline V lookup: CDR1 MDHEN, CDR2 SYDVKM. This chain's CDR3 is CASGGALQPQHF. CDR3 nucleotide sequence: TGTGCCAGTGGAGGGGCCCTACAGCCCCAGCATTTT.

V is TRBV6-5 and J is TRBJ2-2, with 9 bases lining up with TRBD1. V lost 6 bases and J lost 1; bases outside the gene matches: 3. CDR1 MNHEY and CDR2 SVGAGI come from the germline V gene. This CDR3 spans 15 amino acids. The CDR3 DNA sequence: TGTGCCAGCAGACAGGACAGGGGGAACACCGGGGAGCTGTTTTTT. This codes for CASRQDRGNTGELFF.

The CDR3 bases are TGCAGCGTCAAATGGGGGCTAGCGGGAGACGGAGTTCAACCAGATACGCAGTATTTT. Translation gives CSVKWGLAGDGVQPDTQYF. The V and J genes are TRBV29-1 and TRBJ2-3; 10 nucleotides align to TRBD2. The CDR3 runs 19 residues. Germline loops: CDR1 SQVTM, CDR2 ANQGSEA. After removal of 6 bases from V and 4 bases from J, the junction contained 22 bases not matched to a gene.

A few counts support this clone. This rearrangement joins TRBV5-4 to TRBJ2-7, with 7 bases matching TRBD1. V trimming: 0 bases; J trimming: 7 bases; junction bases outside the gene matches: 7. The CDR3 has 14 amino acids. Germline V lookup: CDR1 SGHNT, CDR2 YYREEE (reference sequence). CDR3 nucleotide sequence: TGTGCCAGCAGCTTGGAAGGGGGCGCGTGGGAGCAGTACTTC. Translation: CASSLEGGAWEQYF.

This chain uses TRBV14 with TRBJ2-1; 8 nucleotides agree with TRBD2. CDR3 length: 21 amino acids. The germline V gene encodes CDR1 SGHDN and CDR2 FVKESK. The trim removed 4 bases at V and 0 bases at J, leaving 20 bases unmatched. The CDR3 DNA sequence: TGTGCCAGCAGCCCCAGGACTAGCAGGGCGTATAACGGGGGCTCCTACAATGAGCAGTTCTTC. Translation gives CASSPRTSRAYNGGSYNEQFF.

The chain is built from TRBV5-1 and TRBJ2-3; D may be TRBD2 (5 bases). The germline V and J ends were trimmed by 0 bases and 2 bases, with 13 bases remaining between them. The CDR3 covers 16 residues. Germline CDR1 is SGHRS and CDR2 is YFSETQ. The CDR3 DNA reads TGCGCCAGCAGCTTGGTAGGCTTGGGAGACACAGATACGCAGTATTTT. This gives the protein CASSLVGLGDTDTQYF.